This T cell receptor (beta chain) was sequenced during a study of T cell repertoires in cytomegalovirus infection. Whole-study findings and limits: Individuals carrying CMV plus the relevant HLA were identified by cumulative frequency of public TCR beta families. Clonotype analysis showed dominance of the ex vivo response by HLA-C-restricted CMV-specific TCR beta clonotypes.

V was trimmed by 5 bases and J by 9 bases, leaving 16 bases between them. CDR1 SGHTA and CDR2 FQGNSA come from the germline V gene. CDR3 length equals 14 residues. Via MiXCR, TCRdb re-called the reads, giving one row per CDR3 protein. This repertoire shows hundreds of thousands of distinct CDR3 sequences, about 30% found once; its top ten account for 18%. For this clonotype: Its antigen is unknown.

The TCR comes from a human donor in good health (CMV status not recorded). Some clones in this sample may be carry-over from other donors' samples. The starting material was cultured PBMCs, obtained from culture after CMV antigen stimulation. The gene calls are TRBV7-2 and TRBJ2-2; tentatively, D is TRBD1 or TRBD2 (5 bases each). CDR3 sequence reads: CASSGGIGIRELFF. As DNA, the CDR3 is TGTGCCAGCAGCGGGGGTATCGGGATTCGGGAGCTGTTTTTT. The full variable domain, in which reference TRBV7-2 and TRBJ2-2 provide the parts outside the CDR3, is GAGVSQSPSNKVTEKGKDVELRCDPISGHTALYWYRQSLGQGLEFLIYFQGNSAPDKSGLPSDRFSAERTGGSVSTLTIQRTQQEDSAVYLCASSGGIGIRELFFGEGSRLTVL.